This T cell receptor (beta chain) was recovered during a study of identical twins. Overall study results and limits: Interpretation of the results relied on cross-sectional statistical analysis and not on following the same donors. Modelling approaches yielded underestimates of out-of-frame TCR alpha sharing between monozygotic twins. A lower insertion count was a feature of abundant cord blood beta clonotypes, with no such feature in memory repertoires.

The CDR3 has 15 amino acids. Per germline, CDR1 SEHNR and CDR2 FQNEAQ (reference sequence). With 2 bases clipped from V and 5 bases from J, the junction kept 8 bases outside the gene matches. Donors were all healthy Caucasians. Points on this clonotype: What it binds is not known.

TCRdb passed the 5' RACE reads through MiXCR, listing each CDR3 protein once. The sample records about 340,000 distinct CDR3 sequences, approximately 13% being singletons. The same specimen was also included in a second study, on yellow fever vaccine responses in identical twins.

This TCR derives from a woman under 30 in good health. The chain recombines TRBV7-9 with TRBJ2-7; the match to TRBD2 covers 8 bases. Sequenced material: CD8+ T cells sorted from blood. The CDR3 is CASSLRGGGVDEQYF. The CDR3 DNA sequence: TGTGCCAGCAGCTTACGGGGGGGAGGGGTCGACGAGCAGTACTTC.